This TCR beta chain was profiled in a study of T cell responses to AZD1222 COVID-19 vaccine. Study-wide background: It was second doses at about 4 or about 12 weeks that were pooled. Study-level results: Spike-specific TCR breadth and depth rose after two AZD1222 doses. The study sampled repertoires only after the peak T cell response. Nearly half of the spike-specific TCRs reportedly recognize variant regions that carry no mutations.

Sequencing was performed with immunoSEQ multiplex PCR; in TCRdb, only in-frame clones are kept and a portion is missing. The sample holds about 180,000 clones, around 90% seen once. Turning to this clone: No antigen is known for it. This sample also contains other DNA sequences that code for the same CDR3.

This CDR3 has 17 residues. With 4 bases removed from V and 0 bases from J, the gap between germline ends came to 15 bases. Per germline, CDR1 SGHAT and CDR2 FQNNGV. This chain connects TRBV11-2 to TRBJ2-2; weak D call: TRBD1 (6 bases). This clonotype originated in an adult in good health. The sample was peripheral blood, taken on day 0 of AZD1222 vaccination. The CDR3 sequence: CASSYSTGLPNTGELFF. The DNA of the CDR3 is TGTGCCAGCAGCTACTCCACAGGGCTACCGAACACCGGGGAGCTGTTTTTT. The full variable domain, completed using reference TRBV11-2 and TRBJ2-2, is EAGVAQSPRYKIIEKRQSVAFWCNPISGHATLYWYQQILGQGPKLLIQFQNNGVVDDSQLPKDRFSAERLKGVDSTLKIQPAKLEDSAVYLCASSYSTGLPNTGELFFGEGSRLTVL.